This is a list of T cell receptor beta chains from one sample in a study of cytomegalovirus exposure and HLA in healthy donors. Sequenced by immunoSEQ multiplex PCR; TCRdb stores in-frame clones only, minus some. The table shows roughly 180,000 clones, with about 9% occurring only once. What was sequenced was PBMCs. The origin of the receptors is a woman aged 30 to 39 in good health and CMV-seropositive. Both conserved end residues are part of each CDR3. Fields, in order: V gene, CDR3 protein.

V gene: TRBV2
CDR3 protein: CASQGSPTFRQFF

V gene: TRBV29-1
CDR3 protein: CSVVVSETQYF

V gene: TRBV5-4
CDR3 protein: CASSSPGLAAYEQYF

V gene: TRBV5-1
CDR3 protein: CASSSSGELFF

V gene: TRBV5-1
CDR3 protein: CASSLASARSDYEQYF

V gene: TRBV7-2
CDR3 protein: CASSSQGDTEAFF

V gene: TRBV11-3
CDR3 protein: CASSLGPFYEQYF

V gene: TRBV10-3
CDR3 protein: CAISDPDRYNSPLHF

V gene: TRBV18
CDR3 protein: CASSPRGSGYTDTQYF

V gene: TRBV5-1
CDR3 protein: CASSLSGTEAFF

V gene: TRBV5-1
CDR3 protein: CASSLQATNEKLFF

V gene: TRBV2
CDR3 protein: CASTPIPYEQYF

V gene: TRBV10-1
CDR3 protein: CASSEYGPGSNTGELFF

V gene: TRBV20-1
CDR3 protein: CSALTGNIQYF

V gene: TRBV21-1
CDR3 protein: CASSVRGRGGGSYEQYF